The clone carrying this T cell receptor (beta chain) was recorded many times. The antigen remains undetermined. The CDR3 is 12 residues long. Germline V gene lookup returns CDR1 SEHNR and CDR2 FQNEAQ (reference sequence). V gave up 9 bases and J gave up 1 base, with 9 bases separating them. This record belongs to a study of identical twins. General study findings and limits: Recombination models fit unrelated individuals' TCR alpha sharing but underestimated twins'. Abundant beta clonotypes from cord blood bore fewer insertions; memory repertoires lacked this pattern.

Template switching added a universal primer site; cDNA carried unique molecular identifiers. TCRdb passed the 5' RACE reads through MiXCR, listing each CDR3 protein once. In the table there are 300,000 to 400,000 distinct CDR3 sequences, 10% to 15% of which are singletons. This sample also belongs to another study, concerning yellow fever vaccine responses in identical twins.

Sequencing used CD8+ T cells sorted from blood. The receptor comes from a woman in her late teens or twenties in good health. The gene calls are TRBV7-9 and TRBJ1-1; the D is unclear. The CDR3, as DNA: TGTGCCAGTACTGGCCCGAACACTGAAGCTTTCTTT. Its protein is CASTGPNTEAFF.